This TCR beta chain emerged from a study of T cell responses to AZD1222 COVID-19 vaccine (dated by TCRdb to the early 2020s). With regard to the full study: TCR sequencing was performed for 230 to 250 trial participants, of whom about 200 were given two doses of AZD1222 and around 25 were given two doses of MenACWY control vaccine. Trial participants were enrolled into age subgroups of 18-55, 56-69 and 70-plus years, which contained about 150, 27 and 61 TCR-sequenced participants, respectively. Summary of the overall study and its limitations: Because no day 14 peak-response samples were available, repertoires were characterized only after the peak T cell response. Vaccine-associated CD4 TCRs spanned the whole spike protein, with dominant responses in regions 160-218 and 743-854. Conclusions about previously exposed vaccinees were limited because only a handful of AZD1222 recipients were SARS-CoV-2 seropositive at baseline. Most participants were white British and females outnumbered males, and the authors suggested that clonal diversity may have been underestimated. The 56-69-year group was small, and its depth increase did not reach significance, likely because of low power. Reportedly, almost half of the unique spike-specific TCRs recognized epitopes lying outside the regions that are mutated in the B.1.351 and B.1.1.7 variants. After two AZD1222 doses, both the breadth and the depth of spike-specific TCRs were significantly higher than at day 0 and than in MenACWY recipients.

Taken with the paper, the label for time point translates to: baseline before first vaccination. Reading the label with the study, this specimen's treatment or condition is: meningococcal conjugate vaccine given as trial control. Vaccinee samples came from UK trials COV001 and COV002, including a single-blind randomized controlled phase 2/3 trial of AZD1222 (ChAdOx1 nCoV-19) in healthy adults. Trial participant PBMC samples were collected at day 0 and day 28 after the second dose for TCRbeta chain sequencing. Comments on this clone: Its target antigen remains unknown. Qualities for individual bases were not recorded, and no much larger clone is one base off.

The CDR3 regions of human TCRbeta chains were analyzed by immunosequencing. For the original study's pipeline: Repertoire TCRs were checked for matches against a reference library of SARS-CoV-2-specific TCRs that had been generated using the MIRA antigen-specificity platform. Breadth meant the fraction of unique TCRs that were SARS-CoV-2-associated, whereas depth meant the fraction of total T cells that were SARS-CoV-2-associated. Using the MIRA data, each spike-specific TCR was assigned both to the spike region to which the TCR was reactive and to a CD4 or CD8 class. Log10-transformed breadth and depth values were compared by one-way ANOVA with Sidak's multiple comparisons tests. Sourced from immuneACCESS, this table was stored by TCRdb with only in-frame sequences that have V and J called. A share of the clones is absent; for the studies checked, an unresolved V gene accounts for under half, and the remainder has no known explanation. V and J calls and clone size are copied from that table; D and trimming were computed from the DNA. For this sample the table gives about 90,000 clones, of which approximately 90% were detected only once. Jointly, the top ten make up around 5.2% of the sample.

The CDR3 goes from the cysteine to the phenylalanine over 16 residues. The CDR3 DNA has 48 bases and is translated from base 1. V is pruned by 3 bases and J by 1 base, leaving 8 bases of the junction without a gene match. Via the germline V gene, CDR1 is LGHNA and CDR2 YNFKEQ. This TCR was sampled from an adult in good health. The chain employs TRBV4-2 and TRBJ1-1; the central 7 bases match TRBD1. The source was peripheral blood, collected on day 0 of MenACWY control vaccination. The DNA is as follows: TGTGCCAGCAGCCATATGGTAACAGGGGCGAACACTGAAGCTTTCTTT. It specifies CASSHMVTGANTEAFF.